The source of this T cell receptor (beta chain) is a study of ipilimumab plus nivolumab after autologous stem cell transplantation. Germline V gives CDR1 SGHVS, CDR2 FQNEAQ. Germline trimming cut 0 bases from V and 1 base from J; bases unmatched to any gene: 1. This CDR3 contains 16 residues. Starting 14 to 28 days after autologous transplant, ipilimumab 1 mg/kg was given. Sequencing used immunoSEQ multiplex PCR; TCRdb keeps in-frame clones, though not all of them. The table lists 17,000 or so clones, around 85% of them singletons, with less than 40% in the top ten. The sequence was collected from a male donor with diffuse large B-cell lymphoma. V is TRBV7-8 and J is TRBJ1-5; TRBD1 matches 9 bases. The sample consisted of PBMCs, taken in a trial of ipilimumab plus nivolumab as post-transplant consolidation. For the CDR3, the DNA is TGTGCCAGCAGCTTAGCGGGACAGGGCAGCAATCAGCCCCAGCATTTT. It yields the protein CASSLAGQGSNQPQHF.